The 25 T cell receptor beta chains listed next were all sequenced from one sample in a study of response to subunit inactivated influenza vaccine. TCRdb reanalysed the RT-PCR reads using MiXCR and keeps one entry per CDR3 protein. Of 450,000 to 600,000 distinct CDR3 sequences listed, approximately 7.1% were seen once; the top ten hold around 13%. The material was PBMCs from blood, obtained roughly 24 months after vaccination. The origin of the receptors is a man aged 50-75 years who received an inactivated influenza vaccine.

This clonotype has ten or more counts. The chain uses TRBV12-3 or TRBV12-4 and TRBJ2-7, with 9 bases lining up with TRBD2. CDR3 length: 16 residues. V lost 2 bases, J lost 7 bases, and 12 bases stayed unmatched. The CDR3 nucleotides are TGTGCCAGCAGTTTAATTGGCGGCGGGGGGGCCCGGGAGCAGTACTTC. As protein: CASSLIGGGGAREQYF.

The chain recombines TRBV19 with TRBJ2-7; D not resolved. V dropped 5 bases and J dropped 3 bases, with 17 bases sitting between them. The V gene's germline CDR1 is LNHDA and CDR2 SQIVND (reference sequence). CDR3 length: 15 residues. The CDR3 spells CASSPRWVMVYEQYF. CDR3 DNA sequence: TGTGCCAGTAGTCCAAGGTGGGTAATGGTCTACGAGCAGTACTTC.

This clonotype has a handful of counts. The V and J genes are TRBV6-5 and TRBJ2-3; 10 nucleotides agree with TRBD2. The V segment lost 3 bases and the J segment 2 bases; nucleotides outside the gene matches: 5. Germline CDR1 MNHEY, CDR2 SVGAGI. The CDR3 runs 16 residues. CDR3 bases: TGTGCCAGCAGTTATACTAGCGGGAAAATCACAGATACGCAGTATTTT. Translating gives CASSYTSGKITDTQYF.

This clonotype has a handful of counts. The CDR3 nucleotides are TGTGCCAGCAGCCAAACCCCTAGCGGGGGGATCGGCCGCGCGCAGTTCTTC. Translation gives CASSQTPSGGIGRAQFF. The chain employs TRBV4-2 and TRBJ2-1, with TRBD2 matching over 11 bases. Germline assignment: CDR1 LGHNA and CDR2 YNFKEQ. The V and J ends lost 2 bases and 12 bases, in that order; junction bases with no gene match: 15. The CDR3 has 17 residues.

The gene calls are TRBV11-2 and TRBJ2-3; 11 bases agree with TRBD1. The CDR3 length is 14 residues. The junction had 2 bases not matched to a gene; V was cut back by 4 bases and J by 5 bases. Per germline, CDR1 SGHAT and CDR2 FQNNGV. The CDR3 nucleotides read TGTGCCAGCAGCTGGGGACAGGGGGAAGATACGCAGTATTTT. Its protein is CASSWGQGEDTQYF.

This clonotype was seen more than once but under ten times. The rearrangement joins TRBV28 to TRBJ2-5; D is ambiguous. The CDR3 consists of 15 residues. Germline V gene lookup returns CDR1 MDHEN and CDR2 SYDVKM. V was trimmed by 4 bases and J by 5 bases, leaving 17 bases between them. CDR3 sequence: CASSSPGTGAETQYF. CDR3 DNA: TGTGCCAGCAGTTCACCTGGTACGGGTGCGGAGACCCAGTACTTC.

This clonotype was recorded at least ten times. The V call is TRBV5-1, the J call TRBJ2-7, with D possibly matching TRBD2 (6 bases). Germline V gives CDR1 SGHRS, CDR2 YFSETQ. V was shortened by 3 bases and J by 4 bases, with 23 bases between the two germline ends. The CDR3 contains 17 residues. The CDR3 sequence is CASSSTSKGGAGYEQYF. CDR3 sequence (DNA): TGCGCCAGCAGCTCCACCTCAAAAGGAGGGGCAGGGTACGAGCAGTACTTC.

V is TRBV28 and J is TRBJ1-5, with TRBD1 matching 9 bases. V shed 7 bases and J 7 bases; nucleotides not matched to a gene: 5. Germline loops: CDR1 MDHEN, CDR2 SYDVKM. The CDR3 totals 13 residues. The CDR3 loop is CASKDRGKQPQHF. In DNA, the CDR3 is TGTGCCAGCAAAGACAGGGGGAAACAGCCCCAGCATTTT.

This clonotype was picked up a small number of times. The V gene is TRBV7-2, the J gene TRBJ2-1; unclear D gene. The CDR3 runs to 12 residues. Trimming took 5 bases from V and 7 from J, leaving 9 bases between them. Germline V CDR1 and CDR2: SGHTA, FQGNSA. The CDR3 sequence is CASSLPPNEQFF. The DNA for the CDR3 is TGTGCCAGCAGCCTCCCACCGAATGAGCAGTTCTTC.

DNA of the CDR3: TGTGCCAGCAGCCGGTACCCAGATACGCAGTATTTT. Its translation is CASSRYPDTQYF. This chain uses TRBV14 with TRBJ2-3; D is unresolved. Germline V gene data show CDR1 as SGHDN and CDR2 as FVKESK. The CDR3 totals 12 residues. V lost 4 bases and J lost 4, with 6 bases in between.

The sample holds a few counts of this clonotype. The chain employs TRBV5-1 and TRBJ1-4, with D tentatively TRBD1 (5 bases). CDR1 SGHRS and CDR2 YFSETQ come from the germline V gene. The CDR3 covers 16 residues. V lost 1 base and J lost 0, with 10 bases in between. In DNA form, the CDR3 reads TGCGCCAGCAGCTTGCCCGCGGGGGCAACTAATGAAAAACTGTTTTTT. Translated: CASSLPAGATNEKLFF. The variable domain in full, completed from reference TRBV5-1 and TRBJ1-4, reads KAGVTQTPRYLIKTRGQQVTLSCSPISGHRSVSWYQQTPGQGLQFLFEYFSETQRNKGNFPGRFSGRQFSNSRSEMNVSTLELGDSALYLCASSLPAGATNEKLFFGSGTQLSVL.

This clonotype was observed many times. The chain couples TRBV9 to TRBJ2-2; 8 nucleotides align to TRBD1. The germline CDR1 and CDR2 sequences are SGDLS and YYNGEE. V gave up 3 bases and J gave up 2 bases; unmatched junction bases: 6. CDR3 length equals 16 residues. Written as DNA, the CDR3 is TGTGCCAGCAGCGGACTACAGGGGGTCAACACCGGGGAGCTGTTTTTT. As protein: CASSGLQGVNTGELFF.

This clonotype was detected many times. This chain uses TRBV29-1 with TRBJ2-7, with no clear D. This CDR3 is 11 amino acids long. Trimming pared 4 bases from V and 5 bases from J, leaving 9 bases between. Germline V gene sequence: CDR1 SQVTM, CDR2 ANQGSEA. The CDR3 region is CSVGGFNEQYF. CDR3 bases: TGCAGCGTTGGTGGGTTCAACGAGCAGTACTTC.

The DNA for the CDR3 is TGTGCCAGCAGCGACTATTCCTACGAGCAGTACTTC. Translation gives CASSDYSYEQYF. The chain uses TRBV11-2 and TRBJ2-7; tentatively, D is TRBD2 (5 bases). Germline-derived CDR1 and CDR2 are SGHAT and FQNNGV. Trimming took 5 bases from V and 1 from J, leaving 6 bases between them. The CDR3 runs to 12 residues. Filled out from reference TRBV11-2 and TRBJ2-7, the complete variable domain reads EAGVAQSPRYKIIEKRQSVAFWCNPISGHATLYWYQQILGQGPKLLIQFQNNGVVDDSQLPKDRFSAERLKGVDSTLKIQPAKLEDSAVYLCASSDYSYEQYFGPGTRLTVT.

This rearrangement joins TRBV14 to TRBJ2-2, with D perhaps TRBD2 (6 bases). Between the trimmed V and J ends, which lost 4 bases and 2 bases, there was a span of 8 bases. This CDR3 contains 14 residues. Germline lookup yields CDR1 SGHDN and CDR2 FVKESK. CDR3 sequence reads: CASSRLGNTGELFF. The CDR3 DNA reads TGTGCCAGCAGCCGACTAGGAAACACCGGGGAGCTGTTTTTT. Using reference TRBV14 and TRBJ2-2 for the parts outside the CDR3, the full variable domain is EAGVTQFPSHSVIEKGQTVTLRCDPISGHDNLYWYRRVMGKEIKFLLHFVKESKQDESGMPNNRFLAERTGGTYSTLKVQPAELEDSGVYFCASSRLGNTGELFFGEGSRLTVL.

The sample holds a few counts of this clonotype. The chain employs TRBV29-1 and TRBJ2-7; possible D gene TRBD2, 6 bases. The CDR3 spans 12 residues. V lost 6 bases and J lost 3, with 12 bases in between. Germline V gives CDR1 SQVTM, CDR2 ANQGSEA. This chain's CDR3 is CSVGLTYYEQYF. The CDR3 DNA sequence: TGCAGCGTCGGACTAACCTACTACGAGCAGTACTTC.

In its sample, this clonotype was seen many times. This chain uses TRBV29-1 with TRBJ2-2; D is unclear. The CDR3 is 12 residues long. V lost 7 bases, J lost 5 bases, and 11 bases lay in between. The germline V gene has CDR1 SQVTM and CDR2 ANQGSEA. CDR3 region: CSATYGTGELFF. CDR3 nucleotides: TGCAGCGCTACCTACGGGACCGGGGAGCTGTTTTTT.

The rearrangement uses TRBV20-1 and TRBJ2-3; 9 bases fit TRBD2. CDR3 length: 16 amino acids. Germline CDR1 reads DFQATT; CDR2 reads SNEGSKA (reference sequence). V lost 3 bases to trimming and J lost 3 bases; unmatched junction nucleotides: 10. The CDR3 nucleotides are TGCAGTGCTAGCGCGCGGGGGCGGGGGGGAACAGATACGCAGTATTTT. Encoded protein: CSASARGRGGTDTQYF.

This chain uses TRBV12-3 or TRBV12-4 with TRBJ2-2, with D maybe TRBD2 (6 bases). The CDR3 totals 14 residues. Trimming stripped 3 bases from V and 6 bases from J, with 11 bases between. The CDR3 here is CASSFTGTAGELFF. In DNA, the CDR3 is TGTGCCAGCAGTTTTACCGGGACTGCCGGGGAGCTGTTTTTT.

This clonotype was observed many times. The rearrangement uses TRBV10-2 and TRBJ2-5; no clear D gene. V lost 7 bases, J lost 5 bases, and 8 bases lay in between. This CDR3 spans 11 amino acids. The V gene's germline CDR1 is WSHSY and CDR2 SAAADI. CDR3 protein: CASINGETQYF. CDR3 coding DNA: TGCGCCAGCATTAATGGGGAGACCCAGTACTTC.

This clonotype was seen repeatedly, ten times or more. This sequence joins TRBV30 and TRBJ1-3; no clear D. Germline assignment: CDR1 GTSNPN and CDR2 SVGIG (reference sequence). This CDR3 comprises 13 residues. Trimming took 4 bases from V and 3 from J, leaving 10 bases between them. DNA of the CDR3: TGTGCCTGGACTAGACTGAGTGGAAACACCATATATTTT. As protein: CAWTRLSGNTIYF.

This sequence joins TRBV20-1 and TRBJ2-5; the D gene could be TRBD1 or TRBD2 (5 bases each). With 4 bases removed from V and 0 bases from J, the gap between germline ends came to 15 bases. Germline V gives CDR1 DFQATT, CDR2 SNEGSKA (reference sequence). The CDR3 has 15 amino acids. CDR3 nucleotides: TGCAGTGCTACCCGAGGGGCAGTGTACCAAGAGACCCAGTACTTC. Its protein product is CSATRGAVYQETQYF.

The V and J genes are TRBV20-1 and TRBJ2-5, with unresolved D. The CDR3 length is 14 residues. Germline V gene lookup returns CDR1 DFQATT and CDR2 SNEGSKA (reference sequence). Trimming left V 1 base short and J 3 bases short, with 12 bases between. The CDR3 region is CSARVGRSKETQYF. CDR3 DNA sequence: TGCAGTGCTAGAGTGGGCAGGTCAAAAGAGACCCAGTACTTC.

The table lists this clonotype with a few counts. This chain connects TRBV12-3 or TRBV12-4 to TRBJ1-2; D is possibly TRBD1 (5 bases). The length of the CDR3 is 14 residues. V was trimmed by 6 bases and J by 8 bases, leaving 19 bases between them. CDR3 DNA sequence: TGTGCCAGCAGCCAATTGGAGGCCGGGGCGGGCTACACCTTC. Protein sequence: CASSQLEAGAGYTF.

To note about this clonotype: The conserved final phenylalanine or tryptophan is absent from the CDR3, which likely points to a read error. The rearrangement links TRBV7-2 to TRBJ2-3, with D possibly being TRBD1 or TRBD2 (5 bases each). The CDR3 has 13 amino acids. Germline V lookup: CDR1 SGHTA, CDR2 FQGNSA. The ends were cut back, 2 bases at V and 4 bases at J, with 7 bases in the middle. The CDR3 nucleotides are TGTGCCAGCAGCTTACAGGGACCAGATACGCAGTATTCT. It encodes CASSLQGPDTQYS.